This T cell receptor beta chain originates from a study of blood T cell repertoires in COVID-19 (dated by TCRdb to 2019 to 2021). Background for the entire study: The collaborator samples originated in the United States, Italy and Spain and spanned the acute and convalescent phases of COVID-19. The prospective study material was composed of cDNA or gDNA derived from T cells, B-cell-depleted T cells, or PBMCs. The dataset comprised deeply sampled blood TCRbeta repertoires from subjects exposed to, actively infected with, or recovered from COVID-19. The repertoires were released in a freely available public database meant as a resource for research on the immune response to SARS-CoV-2. Samples came from the ongoing ImmuneRACE study (first 160 participants) plus 1,254 subjects from 6 global collaborators. Sample metadata almost always included a de-identified subject ID, COVID-19 status, age in years and sex. Where available, HLA class I and class II types were taken from metadata supplied by the sample provider and were not determined by assay-based typing. The investigation overall reported the following: The quantity of clinical and demographic metadata differed by source and by participant and was supplied without curation.

Each collaborating institution followed its own protocols to collect whole blood in K2EDTA tubes. For TCRbeta analysis, collaborators shipped samples in one of three forms: frozen whole blood, isolated PBMCs, or DNA extracted from either of those sample types. The germline V gene encodes CDR1 SGHVS and CDR2 FQNEAQ. The CDR3 numbers 15 residues from cysteine through phenylalanine. The DNA shown is the 45-base CDR3, in frame from base 1. This clone was recorded only once. Its antigen is still unknown. The junction departs from germline at one end; a sequencing error may be responsible. TCRbeta CDR3 regions were amplified from genomic DNA by means of the immunoSEQ Assay, a bias-controlled multiplex PCR. In the source study's methods: Within the assay, amplification of reference gene primers was used to estimate how many nucleated cells each sample contained. Sequence reads were collapsed and filtered to measure the absolute abundance of every unique TCRbeta CDR3 rearrangement. For each sample, productive Simpson clonality was calculated by taking the square root of Simpson's diversity index across productive rearrangements. Not all clones reach the TCRdb copy of this immuneACCESS table, which keeps in-frame sequences only. Checked studies attribute under half of the gap to unresolved V genes and leave the rest unexplained. V, J and clone size reflect that table, while D and trimming were determined from the DNA. The sample table contains 79,000 or so clones; only one count was recorded for about nine tenths of them. The top ten constitute roughly 1.2% of the sample.

The sample taken for sequencing was peripheral blood. The rearrangement combines TRBV7-8 with TRBJ1-2; there is no confident call for the D gene. The receptor comes from a human donor in a cohort sampled during active COVID-19. CDR3 sequence: CASSLAVGRQGGYTF. The DNA reads TGTGCCAGCAGTTTAGCGGTGGGCCGCCAAGGAGGCTACACCTTC.